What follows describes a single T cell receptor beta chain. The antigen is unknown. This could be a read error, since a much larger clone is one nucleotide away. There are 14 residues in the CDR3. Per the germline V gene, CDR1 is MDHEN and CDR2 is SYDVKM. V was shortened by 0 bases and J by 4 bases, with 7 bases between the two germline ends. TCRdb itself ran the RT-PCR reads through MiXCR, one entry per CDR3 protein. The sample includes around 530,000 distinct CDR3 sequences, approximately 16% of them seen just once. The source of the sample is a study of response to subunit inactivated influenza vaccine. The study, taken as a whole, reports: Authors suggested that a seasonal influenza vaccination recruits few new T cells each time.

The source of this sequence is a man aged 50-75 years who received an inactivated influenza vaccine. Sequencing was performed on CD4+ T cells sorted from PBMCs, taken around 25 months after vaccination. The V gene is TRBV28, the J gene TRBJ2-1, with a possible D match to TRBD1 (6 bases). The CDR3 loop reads CASSLWDRYNEQFF. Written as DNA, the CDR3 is TGTGCCAGCAGTTTATGGGACAGATACAATGAGCAGTTCTTC.